These 27 T cell receptor beta chains share one sample of origin, sequenced in a study of T cells in Graves' hyperthyroidism and ophthalmopathy. RNA transcripts were the template for amplifying TCR beta CDR3 regions. The HTBI primer set served for first-round RT-PCR of the TCR CDR3. TCRdb reanalysed the multiplex PCR reads using MiXCR and keeps one entry per CDR3 protein. The sample has 550,000 to 700,000 distinct CDR3 sequences, over 12% seen once. Sequencing was carried out using blood. These receptors all stem from a woman between 40 and 50 years old with Graves' ophthalmopathy.

This clonotype was found many times. This chain connects TRBV6-5 to TRBJ1-2, with a possible D match to TRBD1 (6 bases). CDR1 is MNHEY, CDR2 SVGAGI, per germline. The CDR3 totals 16 residues. The V and J ends lost 2 bases and 4 bases respectively, with 17 bases between them. CDR3: CASSYLTGAGPYGYTF. The CDR3 nucleotides are TGTGCCAGCAGTTACCTGACAGGAGCAGGGCCCTATGGCTACACCTTC.

This clonotype was found many times. The CDR3 loop is CASSEETESYEQYF. Written as DNA, the CDR3 is TGTGCCAGCAGTGAAGAGACGGAATCCTACGAGCAGTACTTC. The chain employs TRBV2 and TRBJ2-7; D uncertain. The CDR3 spans 14 residues. CDR1 is SNHLY, CDR2 FYNNEI, per germline. The ends were cut back, 1 base at V and 1 base at J, with 8 bases in the middle.

This clonotype was counted only a few times. The chain combines TRBV7-2 with TRBJ2-7, with 7 bases that match TRBD2. Germline CDR1 and CDR2: SGHTA and FQGNSA. The CDR3 runs 14 residues. Trimming took 1 base from V and 6 from J; bases not matched to a gene: 6. CDR3 DNA sequence: TGTGCCAGCAGCTTAGGGCTAGCGGAAGGCGAGCAGTACTTC. This gives the protein CASSLGLAEGEQYF.

This clonotype was observed at least ten times. The V gene is TRBV20-1, the J gene TRBJ2-7, with 10 bases lining up with TRBD1. Unmatched junction bases numbered 13, after V lost 6 bases and J lost 5 bases. The CDR3 has 15 residues. Germline CDR1 is DFQATT and CDR2 is SNEGSKA (reference sequence). This chain's CDR3 is CSANSPRQGANEQYF. In DNA form, the CDR3 reads TGCAGTGCCAATAGTCCACGACAGGGGGCCAACGAGCAGTACTTC.

This clonotype was recorded many times. The V gene is TRBV5-1, the J gene TRBJ2-5; maybe TRBD1 (5 bases). Germline V gives CDR1 SGHRS, CDR2 YFSETQ. The CDR3 is 16 residues long. Trimming left V 0 bases short and J 0 bases short, with 12 bases between. The DNA of the CDR3 is TGCGCCAGCAGCTTGGATGGCAGGGCGCACCAAGAGACCCAGTACTTC. Amino acid sequence: CASSLDGRAHQETQYF.

This clonotype was detected many times. The chain carries TRBV5-1 and TRBJ1-1; D is possibly TRBD1 (5 bases). Trimming left V 2 bases short and J 1 base short, with 9 bases between. The CDR3 runs to 14 residues. Germline assignment: CDR1 SGHRS and CDR2 YFSETQ. CDR3 sequence: CASSLMGTNTEAFF. The CDR3 DNA reads as TGCGCCAGCAGCTTAATGGGGACGAACACTGAAGCTTTCTTT.

This clonotype appeared many times. The genes are TRBV28 and TRBJ1-5, with 8 bases that match TRBD1. CDR1 and CDR2 from the germline V gene are MDHEN and SYDVKM. V lost 6 bases, J lost 7 bases, and 11 bases stayed unmatched. CDR3 length: 15 amino acids. The DNA for the CDR3 is TGTGCCAGCAGAAGAGGGACAGGCTGGCGACAGCCCCAGCATTTT. This codes for CASRRGTGWRQPQHF. Complete variable domain (other parts from reference TRBV28 and TRBJ1-5): DVKVTQSSRYLVKRTGEKVFLECVQDMDHENMFWYRQDPGLGLRLIYFSYDVKMKEKGDIPEGYSVSREKKERFSLILESASTNQTSMYLCASRRGTGWRQPQHFGDGTRLSIL.

This clonotype was picked up many times. The chain's CDR3 is CASSYAYDRGHEQYF. The DNA of the CDR3 is TGTGCCAGCAGTTACGCTTACGACCGGGGCCACGAGCAGTACTTC. The chain couples TRBV6-5 to TRBJ2-7; TRBD1 or TRBD2 may be the D gene (5 bases each). Germline V gives CDR1 MNHEY, CDR2 SVGAGI. V lost 2 bases, J lost 5 bases, and 16 bases lay in between. The CDR3 is 15 amino acids.

The CDR3 coding sequence is TGTGCCAGACCCGTTGCCCGGCCCCAGCGGGAGTTGTCCTACAATGAGCAGTTCTTC. It specifies CARPVARPQRELSYNEQFF. V gene TRBV27 combines with J gene TRBJ2-1, with 8 nucleotides matching TRBD2. The germline CDR1 and CDR2 sequences are MNHEY and SMNVEV (reference sequence). This CDR3 spans 19 amino acids. The V segment lost 9 bases and the J segment 1 base; nucleotides outside the gene matches: 20.

This clonotype occurred many times. The chain links TRBV9 to TRBJ2-7, with D maybe TRBD1 (5 bases). The CDR3 extends over 13 amino acids. Trimming cost V 3 bases and J 0 bases, with 7 bases left between them. CDR1 and CDR2 (germline): SGDLS, YYNGEE. CDR3 loop: CASSDGHSYEQYF. DNA of the CDR3: TGTGCCAGCAGCGACGGACACTCCTACGAGCAGTACTTC.

This clonotype has ten or more counts. The chain has TRBV6-5 and TRBJ2-7; D perhaps matches TRBD1 (6 bases). Trimming removed 3 bases at V and 4 bases at J, with 13 bases between. The germline V gene encodes CDR1 MNHEY and CDR2 SVGAGI. CDR3 length equals 14 residues. The CDR3 DNA follows: TGTGCCAGCAGTTATACAGGGTCCGGGTACGAGCAGTACTTC. This codes for CASSYTGSGYEQYF.

At least ten counts were recorded for this clonotype. V and J are TRBV6-2 or TRBV6-3 and TRBJ1-2, with D possibly matching TRBD1 (5 bases). CDR1 MNHEY and CDR2 SVGEGT come from the germline V gene. V lost 7 bases and J 4 bases, leaving 16 bases between the germline ends. This CDR3 is 14 amino acids long. The CDR3 region is CASTHDPGSYGYTF. CDR3 nucleotide sequence: TGTGCCAGCACCCACGACCCAGGGAGCTATGGCTACACCTTC.

This clonotype was seen repeatedly, ten times or more. The chain combines TRBV12-3 or TRBV12-4 with TRBJ1-2; 11 bases line up with TRBD1. With 4 bases clipped from V and 6 bases from J, the junction kept 4 bases outside the gene matches. The CDR3 length is 14 residues. The CDR3 sequence: CASSWTGGGDGYTF. CDR3 sequence (DNA): TGTGCCAGCAGTTGGACAGGGGGCGGGGATGGCTACACCTTC.

The sample holds many counts of this clonotype. The chain carries TRBV28 and TRBJ2-7, with 8 bases matching TRBD1. This CDR3 spans 14 amino acids. V shed 1 base, J shed 3 bases, and the junction held 2 bases outside the gene matches. Germline CDR1 is MDHEN and CDR2 is SYDVKM. As DNA, the CDR3 is TGTGCCAGCAGTTTATTCGACAGGGGCTACGAGCAGTACTTC. Amino acids: CASSLFDRGYEQYF.

There are many counts of this clonotype. V gene TRBV25-1 combines with J gene TRBJ1-1, with TRBD1 matching over 9 bases. Germline V gives CDR1 MGHDK, CDR2 SYGVNS. V shed 6 bases, J shed 3 bases, and the junction held 5 bases outside the gene matches. The CDR3 is 14 residues long. DNA for the CDR3: TGTGCCAGCAGCCGATGGACAGGGGACACTGAAGCTTTCTTT. Translated, it gives CASSRWTGDTEAFF.

This clonotype was seen many times. The rearrangement links TRBV7-6 to TRBJ2-5; D assignment may be TRBD1 or TRBD2 (5 bases each). The V end was cut by 2 bases, the J end by 4 bases, with 11 bases between. Germline CDR1 reads SGHVS; CDR2 reads FNYEAQ. The CDR3 is made up of 14 amino acids. CDR3: CASSLFGDRETQYF. The CDR3 DNA reads as TGTGCCAGCAGCTTATTCGGGGACCGAGAGACCCAGTACTTC. The variable domain in full, completed from reference TRBV7-6 and TRBJ2-5, reads GAGVSQSPRYKVTKRGQDVALRCDPISGHVSLYWYRQALGQGPEFLTYFNYEAQQDKSGLPNDRFSAERPEGSISTLTIQRTEQRDSAMYRCASSLFGDRETQYFGPGTRLLVL.

This clonotype was observed at least ten times. The chain is built from TRBV2 and TRBJ2-7, with 7 bases identical to TRBD1. CDR1 SNHLY and CDR2 FYNNEI come from the germline V gene. The CDR3 sequence is 13 residues long. The V segment lost 8 bases and the J segment 3 bases; nucleotides outside the gene matches: 7. For the CDR3, the DNA is TGTGCCAGCCGACGGGACAGTAACTACGAGCAGTACTTC. As protein: CASRRDSNYEQYF.

This clonotype has ten or more counts. CDR3 DNA: TGTGCCTGGAGTGGAGTGTGGACTAGCGGATCCTACGAGCAGTACTTC. This gives the protein CAWSGVWTSGSYEQYF. V usage is TRBV30 and J usage is TRBJ2-7, with 10 bases aligning to TRBD2. The CDR3 totals 16 residues. With 1 base clipped from V and 1 base from J, the junction kept 7 bases outside the gene matches. Germline V gene lookup returns CDR1 GTSNPN and CDR2 SVGIG (reference sequence).

This clonotype appeared many times. V is TRBV2 and J is TRBJ1-2; D is unclear. Germline V gives CDR1 SNHLY, CDR2 FYNNEI. The CDR3 totals 11 residues. Trimming pared 10 bases from V and 6 bases from J, leaving 12 bases between. The CDR3 nucleotides are TGTGCCACCCGGGCGGACCATGGCTACACCTTC. The encoded protein is CATRADHGYTF.

This clonotype was detected many times. The rearrangement links TRBV19 to TRBJ1-5; D remains ambiguous. The CDR3 runs to 14 residues. The V gene's germline CDR1 is LNHDA and CDR2 SQIVND (reference sequence). V was pared by 5 bases and J by 6 bases, with 14 bases between. The CDR3 sequence: CASSRLALSQPQHF. The CDR3 DNA reads TGTGCCAGTAGTCGGCTTGCACTCAGTCAGCCCCAGCATTTT.

The chain links TRBV15 to TRBJ1-5; TRBD1 might be the D (6 bases). The CDR3 loop spans 17 amino acids. V lost 4 bases and J lost 2, with 18 bases in between. Germline CDR1 is LNHNV and CDR2 is YYDKDF (reference sequence). The CDR3 sequence: CATSITSGQKRNQPQHF. The CDR3 DNA is TGTGCCACCAGCATTACCTCTGGACAGAAACGCAATCAGCCCCAGCATTTT.

This clonotype was seen many times. The chain recombines TRBV28 with TRBJ2-5, with 11 bases fitting TRBD2. J gave up 4 bases and V 9 bases, and 7 bases lay outside the gene matches. CDR1 is MDHEN and CDR2 is SYDVKM in the germline V gene. The CDR3 has 14 amino acids. CDR3 protein: CASKTSGARETQYF. In DNA, the CDR3 is TGTGCCAGTAAGACTAGCGGGGCGCGAGAGACCCAGTACTTC. The variable domain in full, completed from reference TRBV28 and TRBJ2-5, reads DVKVTQSSRYLVKRTGEKVFLECVQDMDHENMFWYRQDPGLGLRLIYFSYDVKMKEKGDIPEGYSVSREKKERFSLILESASTNQTSMYLCASKTSGARETQYFGPGTRLLVL.

This clonotype has ten or more counts. The chain carries TRBV7-2 and TRBJ2-7; 10 bases are shared with TRBD2. The trim removed 4 bases at V and 7 bases at J, leaving 7 bases unmatched. The CDR3 consists of 14 residues. The germline V gene has CDR1 SGHTA and CDR2 FQGNSA. CDR3 region: CASSSRLAGLEQYF. The CDR3 nucleotides read TGTGCCAGCAGCTCAAGACTAGCGGGCTTAGAGCAGTACTTC. Together with reference TRBV7-2 and TRBJ2-7, the CDR3 gives the full variable domain: GAGVSQSPSNKVTEKGKDVELRCDPISGHTALYWYRQSLGQGLEFLIYFQGNSAPDKSGLPSDRFSAERTGGSVSTLTIQRTQQEDSAVYLCASSSRLAGLEQYFGPGTRLTVT.

This clonotype was recorded at least ten times. The chain uses TRBV15 and TRBJ2-7; D possibly uses TRBD1 or TRBD2 (5 bases each). The germline V gene has CDR1 LNHNV and CDR2 YYDKDF (reference sequence). Trimming pared 3 bases from V and 0 bases from J, leaving 12 bases between. This CDR3 spans 15 amino acids. The CDR3 DNA follows: TGTGCCACCAGCAGGGCCGGGACCACCTCCTACGAGCAGTACTTC. This codes for CATSRAGTTSYEQYF.

This clonotype was seen ten or more times. The J gene is TRBJ2-7, the V gene TRBV12-3 or TRBV12-4; 7 bases match TRBD2. The trim removed 5 bases at V and 0 bases at J, leaving 7 bases unmatched. This CDR3 contains 15 residues. Here the CDR3 DNA reads TGTGCCAGCAGTCTAACTAGCGCGAACTCCTACGAGCAGTACTTC. Amino acid sequence: CASSLTSANSYEQYF.

The chain carries TRBV7-9 and TRBJ1-2, with 10 bases aligning to TRBD1. Per the germline V gene, CDR1 is SEHNR and CDR2 is FQNEAQ (reference sequence). V trimming: 4 bases; J trimming: 1 base; junction bases outside the gene matches: 3. This CDR3 has 15 residues. CDR3: CASSYGTGVNYGYTF. For the CDR3, the DNA is TGTGCCAGCAGCTATGGGACAGGGGTTAACTATGGCTACACCTTC.

This clonotype came up many times. The CDR3 spells CASSLTVLGADTEAFF. CDR3 coding DNA: TGTGCCAGCAGCCTTACTGTGCTGGGGGCTGACACTGAAGCTTTCTTT. The chain carries TRBV11-2 and TRBJ1-1; D possibly corresponds to TRBD1 (6 bases). Deletions cut 5 bases from V and 3 bases from J, with 19 bases between. This CDR3 has 16 residues. The germline gives CDR1 SGHAT, CDR2 FQNNGV.